Each of the 32 T cell receptor beta chains below was sequenced from the same sample in a study of identical twins. TCRdb called the 5' RACE reads again in MiXCR, with one record for every CDR3 protein. The sample lists roughly 750,000 distinct CDR3 sequences, 21% seen once, with roughly 4.3% in the top ten. Separately, the same data were catalogued under a study of T cells expressing NK-cell markers.

The material sequenced was PBMCs. These receptors were taken from a woman younger than 30 in good health.

The chain is built from TRBV7-2 and TRBJ2-3; the D is unclear. Looked up from germline, CDR1 is SGHTA and CDR2 is FQGNSA. V gave up 5 bases and J gave up 2 bases, with 11 bases separating them. This CDR3 comprises 14 residues. CDR3 DNA sequence: TGTGCCAGCAGCCCCACCGAGGACACAGATACGCAGTATTTT. Its protein is CASSPTEDTDTQYF. Full variable domain (rest looked up from reference TRBV7-2 and TRBJ2-3): GAGVSQSPSNKVTEKGKDVELRCDPISGHTALYWYRQSLGQGLEFLIYFQGNSAPDKSGLPSDRFSAERTGGSVSTLTIQRTQQEDSAVYLCASSPTEDTDTQYFGPGTRLTVL.

This clonotype came up a few times. The V call is TRBV11-2, the J call TRBJ2-2; TRBD2 agrees at 8 bases. V shed 7 bases and J 3 bases; nucleotides not matched to a gene: 7. The germline gives CDR1 SGHAT, CDR2 FQNNGV. The CDR3 contains 15 residues. The CDR3 coding sequence is TGTGCCAGCACCCTGACTAGCGAGTACACCGGGGAGCTGTTTTTT. As protein: CASTLTSEYTGELFF.

This clonotype came up many times. The V gene is TRBV5-5, the J gene TRBJ2-2; TRBD2 agrees at 9 bases. This CDR3 comprises 16 residues. CDR1 and CDR2 (germline): SGHKS, YYEKEE (reference sequence). V dropped 4 bases and J dropped 4; count of bases not matched to a gene: 8. This CDR3 reads CASSLGLAYSTGELFF. CDR3 in DNA: TGTGCCAGCAGCCTCGGACTAGCGTACAGCACCGGGGAGCTGTTTTTT.

This clonotype was seen many times. This chain joins TRBV15 and TRBJ1-2; no clear D. V dropped 5 bases and J dropped 7 bases, with 20 bases sitting between them. Germline CDR1 LNHNV, CDR2 YYDKDF (reference sequence). The CDR3 has 15 residues. CDR3 DNA: TGTGCCACCAGCGAGGCACAAGGGATCTGGTTTGGCTACACCTTC. It codes for CATSEAQGIWFGYTF.

The chain couples TRBV24-1 to TRBJ2-4, with unresolved D. Germline V CDR1 and CDR2: KGHDR, SFDVKD. The CDR3 runs to 11 residues. The CDR3 loop reads CKRIGKNIQYF. DNA of the CDR3: TGTAAGAGGATCGGCAAAAACATTCAGTACTTC.

In its sample, this clonotype was seen many times. V usage is TRBV15 and J usage is TRBJ1-4, with 8 bases matching TRBD1. V dropped 8 bases and J dropped 3; count of bases not matched to a gene: 8. This CDR3 is 15 amino acids long. Germline V gives CDR1 LNHNV, CDR2 YYDKDF (reference sequence). The chain's CDR3 is CATGGTGRSNEKLFF. CDR3 nucleotide sequence: TGTGCCACCGGGGGGACAGGACGCTCTAATGAAAAACTGTTTTTT. The variable domain in full, completed from reference TRBV15 and TRBJ1-4, reads DAMVIQNPRYQVTQFGKPVTLSCSQTLNHNVMYWYQQKSSQAPKLLFHYYDKDFNNEADTPDNFQSRRPNTSFCFLDIRSPGLGDTAMYLCATGGTGRSNEKLFFGSGTQLSVL.

CDR3 region: CASSPRWGAYEQYF. The CDR3 coding sequence is TGTGCCAGCAGCCCCCGCTGGGGGGCCTACGAGCAGTACTTC. The chain is built from TRBV3-1 and TRBJ2-7, with D possibly TRBD2 on 6 matching bases. The germline V gene has CDR1 LGHDT and CDR2 YNNKEL (reference sequence). Trimming removed 4 bases at V and 2 bases at J, with 12 bases between. The CDR3 has 14 amino acids.

The chain is built from TRBV25-1 and TRBJ2-1; no reliable D call. CDR3 length: 11 amino acids. With 8 bases removed from V and 4 bases from J, the gap between germline ends came to 6 bases. Germline V gives CDR1 MGHDK, CDR2 SYGVNS. CDR3 sequence: CASAFYNEQFF. The DNA of the CDR3 is TGTGCCAGCGCCTTTTACAATGAGCAGTTCTTC. Full variable domain (rest looked up from reference TRBV25-1 and TRBJ2-1): EADIYQTPRYLVIGTGKKITLECSQTMGHDKMYWYQQDPGMELHLIHYSYGVNSTEKGDLSSESTVSRIRTEHFPLTLESARPSHTSQYLCASAFYNEQFFGPGTRLTVL.

The chain joins TRBV12-3 or TRBV12-4 to TRBJ2-3, with D hard to call. With 3 bases removed from V and 3 bases from J, the gap between germline ends came to 7 bases. The CDR3 covers 13 residues. CDR3 bases: TGTGCCAGCAGTTTTCGTCAAACAGATACGCAGTATTTT. This encodes CASSFRQTDTQYF.

With respect to this clonotype: One end of the junction fails to match germline, which may point to a read error. This chain links TRBV7-6 with TRBJ1-1; perhaps TRBD1 as D (5 bases). Per the germline V gene, CDR1 is SGHVS and CDR2 is FNYEAQ. This CDR3 spans 12 amino acids. CDR3 amino acids: CAISNGGAGAFF. CDR3 nucleotide sequence: TGTGCCATCAGCAATGGGGGAGCTGGAGCTTTCTTT.

The gene calls are TRBV12-3 or TRBV12-4 and TRBJ1-4, with TRBD1 matching over 8 bases. V lost 2 bases to trimming and J lost 3 bases; unmatched junction nucleotides: 2. The CDR3 is 15 residues long. In nucleotides, the CDR3 is TGTGCCAGCAGTTTACTCAGGGGGCCTAATGAAAAACTGTTTTTT. Amino acid sequence: CASSLLRGPNEKLFF.

This clonotype has only a few counts. V usage is TRBV12-3 or TRBV12-4 and J usage is TRBJ1-2; a possible D gene is TRBD1 (5 bases). The CDR3 has 13 amino acids. The ends were cut back, 7 bases at V and 2 bases at J, with 11 bases in the middle. CDR3: CASTTGENYGYTF. As DNA, the CDR3 is TGTGCCAGCACCACAGGCGAGAACTATGGCTACACCTTC.

The J gene is TRBJ2-7, the V gene TRBV10-3, with D maybe TRBD2 (5 bases). Trimming removed 7 bases at V and 7 bases at J, with 23 bases between. The germline gives CDR1 ENHRY, CDR2 SYGVKD. The CDR3 is made up of 15 amino acids. CDR3 nucleotide sequence: TGTGCCATCATTTCCTTTGAGGGATACCAGTCGGAGCAGTACTTC. Translation: CAIISFEGYQSEQYF.

A few counts support this clonotype. V and J are TRBV12-3 or TRBV12-4 and TRBJ2-5, with 8 nucleotides matching TRBD1. There are 15 residues in the CDR3. V was pared by 5 bases and J by 2 bases, with 7 bases of the junction left unmatched. CDR3 coding DNA: TGTGCCAGCAGTATCCTCGGGGACAGGCAAGAGACCCAGTACTTC. Encoded protein: CASSILGDRQETQYF.

This clonotype was counted ten times or more. The chain combines TRBV13 with TRBJ2-3; D is perhaps TRBD2 (6 bases). The CDR3 has 17 residues. V was pared by 5 bases and J by 4 bases, with 22 bases between. Germline CDR1 and CDR2: PRHDT and FYEKMQ (reference sequence). For the CDR3, the DNA is TGTGCCAGCAGCGCACTGATCCGGGGAGGTCAGCCAGATACGCAGTATTTT. As protein: CASSALIRGGQPDTQYF.

This clonotype has more than one count but fewer than ten. V gene TRBV10-3 combines with J gene TRBJ2-1, with 10 bases identical to TRBD1. Germline V gives CDR1 ENHRY, CDR2 SYGVKD. This CDR3 spans 19 amino acids. V lost 2 bases to trimming and J lost 4 bases; unmatched junction nucleotides: 14. The CDR3 region is CAISERSGRGTGAYNEQFF. CDR3 DNA sequence: TGTGCCATCAGTGAGAGGTCCGGTCGGGGGACAGGGGCGTACAATGAGCAGTTCTTC.

The V and J genes are TRBV7-6 and TRBJ1-6; weak D call: TRBD1 (6 bases). V was cut by 5 bases and J by 5 bases, with 19 bases left in between. There are 17 residues in the CDR3. From germline, CDR1 is SGHVS and CDR2 FNYEAQ. The CDR3 coding sequence is TGTGCCAGCAGCCCAAGTTGGACAGCCAAAAATAATTCACCCCTCCACTTT. This gives the protein CASSPSWTAKNNSPLHF.

This clonotype was seen repeatedly, ten times or more. This chain joins TRBV12-3 or TRBV12-4 and TRBJ1-5; D might be TRBD1 (5 bases). The CDR3 runs 15 residues. Trimming pared 6 bases from V and 1 base from J, leaving 13 bases between. The CDR3 reads CASRTQGESNQPQHF. CDR3 coding DNA: TGTGCCAGCAGAACTCAGGGTGAAAGCAATCAGCCCCAGCATTTT.

The chain is built from TRBV5-1 and TRBJ2-1; 13 nucleotides line up with TRBD2. V gave up 1 base and J gave up 7 bases; unmatched junction bases: 8. This CDR3 spans 17 amino acids. The germline gives CDR1 SGHRS, CDR2 YFSETQ. The CDR3 loop reads CASSLWTSGSSWNEQFF. The DNA for the CDR3 is TGCGCCAGCAGCTTGTGGACTAGCGGGAGTTCTTGGAATGAGCAGTTCTTC.

Ten or more counts support this clonotype. The chain employs TRBV12-3 or TRBV12-4 and TRBJ2-5; D remains unclear. V was pared by 6 bases and J by 3 bases, with 11 bases between. The CDR3 extends over 13 amino acids. The CDR3 DNA reads as TGTGCCAGCAGCCTTCTTAGAAAAGAGACCCAGTACTTC. It is translated as CASSLLRKETQYF.

This clonotype was detected a few times. This chain connects TRBV20-1 to TRBJ1-1; possible D gene TRBD1, 5 bases. The V and J ends lost 6 bases and 11 bases respectively, with 16 bases between them. The germline CDR1 and CDR2 sequences are DFQATT and SNEGSKA (reference sequence). The CDR3 is made up of 11 amino acids. The CDR3 coding sequence is TGCAGTGCCGCACCAGGGAGGGAGGCTTTCTTT. This encodes CSAAPGREAFF.

V is TRBV20-1 and J is TRBJ2-2, with 11 bases that match TRBD1. The CDR3 is made up of 14 amino acids. The germline V gene encodes CDR1 DFQATT and CDR2 SNEGSKA (reference sequence). V shed 6 bases, J shed 4 bases, and the junction held 4 bases outside the gene matches. The CDR3 loop reads CSAQDRGLTGELFF. The CDR3 DNA sequence: TGCAGTGCCCAGGACAGGGGGCTCACCGGGGAGCTGTTTTTT.

The CDR3 spells CAARTGGSSGNTIYF. CDR3 coding DNA: TGTGCCGCAAGGACAGGGGGCTCCTCTGGAAACACCATATATTTT. The rearrangement links TRBV10-3 to TRBJ1-3; TRBD1 agrees at 11 bases. Germline V lookup: CDR1 ENHRY, CDR2 SYGVKD. The trim removed 11 bases at V and 0 bases at J, leaving 6 bases unmatched. This CDR3 is built from 15 residues.

This clonotype has a handful of counts. The chain employs TRBV6-2 or TRBV6-3 and TRBJ2-2; D unclear. The CDR3 covers 15 residues. Germline CDR1 and CDR2: MNHEY and SVGEGT. V was clipped by 2 bases and J by 6 bases, with 13 bases between them. In nucleotides, the CDR3 is TGTGCCAGCAGTTACCGCCGACAAGAACCCGGGGAGCTGTTTTTT. Residues: CASSYRRQEPGELFF.

This sequence joins TRBV14 and TRBJ2-1, with D unresolved. CDR1 is SGHDN, CDR2 FVKESK, per germline. The CDR3 sequence is 13 residues long. Trimming stripped 2 bases from V and 9 bases from J, with 11 bases between. The CDR3 sequence is CASSQFQVGEQFF. The CDR3 nucleotides are TGTGCCAGCAGCCAATTCCAAGTGGGTGAGCAGTTCTTC.

This clonotype has only a few counts. V usage is TRBV20-1 and J usage is TRBJ2-1; D perhaps matches TRBD1 (6 bases). The V gene's germline CDR1 is DFQATT and CDR2 SNEGSKA (reference sequence). The ends were cut back, 0 bases at V and 8 bases at J, with 14 bases in the middle. This CDR3 contains 14 residues. The CDR3 is CSARESGRGDEQFF. In nucleotides, the CDR3 is TGCAGTGCTAGAGAGTCTGGCAGGGGCGATGAGCAGTTCTTC.

This clonotype came up a few times. The CDR3 nucleotides are TGCAGTGCTCCGGAGGAATGGAATGAGCAGTTCTTC. This sequence encodes CSAPEEWNEQFF. This chain links TRBV20-1 with TRBJ2-1, with D maybe TRBD2 (5 bases). CDR3 size: 12 residues. CDR1 DFQATT and CDR2 SNEGSKA come from the germline V gene (reference sequence). Trimming left V 5 bases short and J 7 bases short, with 12 bases between.

This clonotype came up a few times. This CDR3 reads CASSEYHSYEQYF. CDR3 sequence (DNA): TGTGCCAGCTCGGAGTACCACTCCTACGAGCAGTACTTC. The V call is TRBV7-2, the J call TRBJ2-7, with D uncertain. Germline CDR1 SGHTA, CDR2 FQGNSA. The CDR3 length is 13 residues. Trimming pared 8 bases from V and 0 bases from J, leaving 11 bases between. Supplemented by reference TRBV7-2 and TRBJ2-7, the full variable domain reads GAGVSQSPSNKVTEKGKDVELRCDPISGHTALYWYRQSLGQGLEFLIYFQGNSAPDKSGLPSDRFSAERTGGSVSTLTIQRTQQEDSAVYLCASSEYHSYEQYFGPGTRLTVT.

The rearrangement joins TRBV2 to TRBJ2-3; D is uncertain. The CDR3 runs to 12 residues. V lost 5 bases and J 2 bases, leaving 5 bases between the germline ends. Germline assignment: CDR1 SNHLY and CDR2 FYNNEI. This CDR3 reads CASSQYTDTQYF. The CDR3 DNA sequence: TGTGCCAGCAGTCAGTACACAGATACGCAGTATTTT.

The genes are TRBV29-1 and TRBJ1-1; D is unclear. The CDR3 extends over 12 amino acids. Trimming shortened V by 4 bases and J by 2 bases, and 8 bases separated the two germline ends. The germline V gene has CDR1 SQVTM and CDR2 ANQGSEA. The CDR3 bases are TGCAGCGTTGCTTGGGCCAACACTGAAGCTTTCTTT. Amino acids: CSVAWANTEAFF.

This clonotype was detected only a few times. This chain uses TRBV2 with TRBJ2-1; TRBD2 matches 14 bases. There are 16 residues in the CDR3. CDR1 and CDR2 (germline): SNHLY, FYNNEI. The V and J ends lost 5 bases and 7 bases, in that order; junction bases with no gene match: 7. CDR3 nucleotides: TGTGCCAGCAGTTTCCGACTAGCGGGGGGGCAAAATGAGCAGTTCTTC. Residues: CASSFRLAGGQNEQFF.

J is TRBJ2-3 and V is TRBV9; D not resolved. The CDR3 is 10 amino acids. With 5 bases removed from V and 10 bases from J, the gap between germline ends came to 8 bases. Germline V gives CDR1 SGDLS, CDR2 YYNGEE. CDR3 nucleotides: TGTGCCAGCAGTCCCTCTCCGCAGTATTTT. Encoded protein: CASSPSPQYF.